This TCR beta chain was recovered during a study of cytomegalovirus exposure and HLA in healthy donors. Broader study findings: Published work reported that the classifier diagnosed cytomegalovirus status with high specificity and sensitivity.

The donors were in the 120-subject validation cohort; that cohort was separate from the roughly 730-subject first cohort. Details on this clone: Its antigen is unknown. Within the sample, other DNA sequences also encode this same CDR3.

CDR1 and CDR2 (germline): SGHRS, YFSETQ. The CDR3 extends over 16 amino acids. The J segment lost 4 bases and the V segment lost 4 bases, leaving 9 bases of the junction unmatched. Only in-frame clones appear in the TCRdb table, and some are missing; sequencing was by immunoSEQ multiplex PCR. The repertoire includes more than 110,000 clones, about 95% of them detected once, and approximately 1.8% sits in the top ten. Material for sequencing was PBMCs. This receptor was identified in a man in his late teens or twenties in good health and CMV-seropositive. The J gene is TRBJ2-2, the V gene TRBV5-1, with 8 bases lining up with TRBD2. The CDR3 region has the DNA TGCGCCAGCAGCCTCGCAGCGGGAGTAGGCACCGGGGAGCTGTTTTTT. Translated: CASSLAAGVGTGELFF.